The next 32 T cell receptor beta chains were all read from a single sample in a study of blood T cell repertoires in COVID-19. Produced via immunoSEQ multiplex PCR; TCRdb's table is partial and in-frame only. The sample shows roughly 220,000 clones, approximately 82% of them seen only once. Source material: peripheral blood. These receptors originate from a middle-aged woman who had recovered from COVID-19.

This chain uses TRBV29-1 with TRBJ2-7; TRBD1 agrees at 8 bases. Looked up from germline, CDR1 is SQVTM and CDR2 is ANQGSEA. The CDR3 has 13 residues. Germline trimming cut 8 bases from V and 2 bases from J; bases unmatched to any gene: 8. CDR3: CSCSGTGAYEQYF. The CDR3 bases are TGCAGCTGTTCCGGGACAGGCGCCTACGAGCAGTACTTC.

The chain has TRBV7-2 and TRBJ1-3; tentatively, D is TRBD1 (5 bases). The CDR3 covers 15 residues. The V gene lost 5 bases and the J gene lost 4 bases, with 15 bases spanning the gap. Germline CDR1 and CDR2: SGHTA and FQGNSA. CDR3: CASSPYGGEGNTIYF. CDR3 nucleotide sequence: TGTGCCAGCAGCCCCTACGGGGGGGAAGGAAACACCATATATTTT.

The chain has TRBV7-2 and TRBJ2-7; D might be TRBD2 (5 bases). Trimming removed 2 bases at V and 7 bases at J, with 21 bases between. Germline V gene data show CDR1 as SGHTA and CDR2 as FQGNSA. There are 16 residues in the CDR3. The CDR3, as DNA: TGTGCCAGCAGCTTACGGAGTAGTCTCGGAGGAGCGGAGCAGTACTTC. This sequence encodes CASSLRSSLGGAEQYF.

In its sample, this clone was seen once. The V gene is TRBV29-1, the J gene TRBJ1-1, with D possibly TRBD1 on 5 matching bases. Germline values: CDR1 SQVTM, CDR2 ANQGSEA. CDR3 length equals 13 residues. Deletions cut 7 bases from V and 1 base from J, with 13 bases between. The CDR3 loop is CSAAGLGNTEAFF. CDR3 in DNA: TGCAGCGCAGCGGGACTGGGGAACACTGAAGCTTTCTTT.

The chain uses TRBV2 and TRBJ2-5, with TRBD1 identical over 8 bases. The V and J ends lost 6 bases and 6 bases, in that order; junction bases with no gene match: 6. In germline, CDR1 is SNHLY, CDR2 FYNNEI. The CDR3 has 13 residues. Here the CDR3 reads CASSPDRGQTQYF. DNA for the CDR3: TGTGCCAGCAGCCCCGACAGGGGTCAGACCCAGTACTTC.

The chain is built from TRBV6-6 and TRBJ1-4, with 8 bases matching TRBD1. The germline gives CDR1 MNHNY, CDR2 SVGAGI (reference sequence). The CDR3 runs to 16 residues. V gave up 5 bases and J gave up 2 bases; unmatched junction bases: 7. The CDR3 DNA sequence: TGTGCCAGCAGTCCCCAGGGGGCAGCGACTAATGAAAAACTGTTTTTT. Translated: CASSPQGAATNEKLFF.

This chain joins TRBV6-2 or TRBV6-3 and TRBJ1-5; possible D gene TRBD1, 5 bases. Germline V gene data show CDR1 as MNHEY and CDR2 as SVGEGT. CDR3 length: 14 amino acids. Trimming removed 5 bases from V and 0 bases from J, with 8 bases in between. The CDR3 DNA reads as TGTGCCAGCAGTAGACAGACTAGCAATCAGCCCCAGCATTTT. Protein: CASSRQTSNQPQHF.

Details on this clone: The sample contains more than one DNA sequence encoding this CDR3. V is TRBV6-1 and J is TRBJ1-2; D is possibly TRBD1 (5 bases). Germline CDR1 MNHNS, CDR2 SASEGT. Trimming left V 0 bases short and J 2 bases short, with 7 bases between. CDR3 size: 14 residues. CDR3 sequence: CASSEATANYGYTF. The CDR3 DNA is TGTGCCAGCAGTGAAGCGACAGCAAACTATGGCTACACCTTC.

The rearrangement links TRBV18 to TRBJ2-3, with 8 bases identical to TRBD1. V was pared by 4 bases and J by 6 bases, with 6 bases of the junction left unmatched. The CDR3 is 14 amino acids. Germline-derived CDR1 and CDR2 are KGHSH and LQKENI. CDR3 nucleotide sequence: TGTGCCAGCTCACGCGGACAGGGAGTGGATACGCAGTATTTT. Amino acid sequence: CASSRGQGVDTQYF.

The chain has TRBV4-1 and TRBJ2-1, with TRBD2 matching 10 bases. From germline, CDR1 is MGHRA and CDR2 YSYEKL. After removal of 4 bases from V and 2 bases from J, the junction contained 11 bases not matched to a gene. This CDR3 is built from 18 residues. CDR3 DNA sequence: TGCGCCAGCAGCCTCACCCCCCATAGCGGGGGGCCCTACAATGAGCAGTTCTTC. Residues: CASSLTPHSGGPYNEQFF.

The genes are TRBV5-5 and TRBJ1-2; TRBD1 matches at 8 bases. Germline CDR1 reads SGHKS; CDR2 reads YYEKEE (reference sequence). The CDR3 consists of 13 residues. With 4 bases clipped from V and 4 bases from J, the junction kept 3 bases outside the gene matches. CDR3 sequence reads: CASSPGTGYGYTF. CDR3 DNA: TGTGCCAGCAGCCCCGGGACAGGCTATGGCTACACCTTC.

V usage is TRBV6-5 and J usage is TRBJ2-3; 9 nucleotides agree with TRBD2. The CDR3 totals 16 residues. Germline trimming cut 2 bases from V and 2 bases from J; bases unmatched to any gene: 5. CDR1 is MNHEY, CDR2 SVGAGI, per germline. The CDR3 DNA follows: TGTGCCAGCAGTTACGTGGCGGGGGGGCTCACAGATACGCAGTATTTT. Its translation: CASSYVAGGLTDTQYF.

The gene calls are TRBV10-3 and TRBJ1-2; a possible D gene is TRBD1 (5 bases). Per the germline V gene, CDR1 is ENHRY and CDR2 is SYGVKD. Trimming shortened V by 3 bases and J by 7 bases, and 15 bases separated the two germline ends. The CDR3 runs 14 residues. Here the CDR3 DNA reads TGTGCCATCAGTGAAAGGGACTCCGCGCTTGGCTACACCTTC. This gives the protein CAISERDSALGYTF.

Ten or more counts support this clone. The V call is TRBV7-9, the J call TRBJ1-2; 7 nucleotides align to TRBD1. The germline V gene has CDR1 SEHNR and CDR2 FQNEAQ (reference sequence). This CDR3 comprises 12 residues. The junction had 7 bases not matched to a gene; V was cut back by 5 bases and J by 10 bases. The CDR3 DNA follows: TGTGCCAGCAGCCTCTCGACAGGGTTCTACACCTTC. This sequence encodes CASSLSTGFYTF.

The chain uses TRBV10-3 and TRBJ2-3, with D possibly TRBD2 on 5 matching bases. The CDR3 is 15 amino acids. V was pared by 6 bases and J by 0 bases, with 13 bases between. The germline CDR1 and CDR2 sequences are ENHRY and SYGVKD. CDR3 nucleotides: TGTGCCATCAGGAGAGCGGACCCTAGCACAGATACGCAGTATTTT. This codes for CAIRRADPSTDTQYF.

The genes are TRBV5-6 and TRBJ1-4; D is unresolved. CDR1 and CDR2 (germline): SGHDT, YYEEEE. Trimming removed 4 bases from V and 1 base from J, with 11 bases in between. This CDR3 comprises 15 residues. The CDR3 DNA reads as TGTGCCAGCAGCGCGGCGGGGATAACTAATGAAAAACTGTTTTTT. Translated, it gives CASSAAGITNEKLFF.

The V call is TRBV5-1, the J call TRBJ1-2, with 7 bases matching TRBD1. Trimming cost V 1 base and J 1 base; bases outside gene matches: 10. The germline gives CDR1 SGHRS, CDR2 YFSETQ. The CDR3 covers 17 residues. The CDR3 DNA reads as TGCGCCAGCAGCTTGCCGGGGACAGCACGGTTTAACTATGGCTACACCTTC. This codes for CASSLPGTARFNYGYTF.

The chain recombines TRBV7-6 with TRBJ1-2; 8 bases align to TRBD1. Germline lookup yields CDR1 SGHVS and CDR2 FNYEAQ. CDR3 length equals 12 residues. V dropped 4 bases and J dropped 8; count of bases not matched to a gene: 3. CDR3 protein: CASSYGTGGYTF. The CDR3 DNA follows: TGTGCCAGCAGCTACGGGACAGGCGGCTACACCTTC.

The chain joins TRBV3-1 (or the pseudogene TRBV3-2) to TRBJ2-7; 7 bases are shared with TRBD2. CDR1 and CDR2 from the germline V gene are LGHDT and YNNKEL (reference sequence). CDR3 length equals 14 residues. Unmatched junction bases numbered 8, after V lost 2 bases and J lost 7 bases. The CDR3 is CASSQLSGGNEQYF. CDR3 coding DNA: TGTGCCAGCAGCCAATTGTCGGGGGGTAATGAGCAGTACTTC.

The count of this clone is one. The chain recombines TRBV7-2 with TRBJ2-1, with TRBD1 identical over 8 bases. With V trimmed by 1 base and J by 8 bases, 7 bases remained unmatched. The CDR3 runs 15 residues. The germline CDR1 and CDR2 sequences are SGHTA and FQGNSA. DNA of the CDR3: TGTGCCAGCAGCTTAGTTTCCAGGGGGCGAGATGAGCAGTTCTTC. It is translated as CASSLVSRGRDEQFF.

The chain joins TRBV6-2 or TRBV6-3 to TRBJ1-5; tentatively, D is TRBD1 (6 bases). Germline V gene data show CDR1 as MNHEY and CDR2 as SVGEGT. This CDR3 spans 13 amino acids. With 5 bases removed from V and 7 bases from J, the gap between germline ends came to 12 bases. CDR3 nucleotide sequence: TGTGCCAGCAGTCGCAACAGGGAGCAGCCCCAGCATTTT. This sequence encodes CASSRNREQPQHF.

V is TRBV3-1 (or the pseudogene TRBV3-2) and J is TRBJ2-7; 7 nucleotides agree with TRBD1. CDR1 LGHDT and CDR2 YNNKEL come from the germline V gene (reference sequence). This CDR3 has 14 amino acids. The V gene end was trimmed by 4 bases and the J gene end by 9 bases; junction bases not matched to a gene: 12. CDR3 DNA sequence: TGTGCCAGCAGCCGACAGGGCACCACAACGGGGCAGTACTTC. The encoded protein is CASSRQGTTTGQYF.

The chain joins TRBV3-1 (or the pseudogene TRBV3-2) to TRBJ1-5; no reliable D call. Germline CDR1 LGHDT, CDR2 YNNKEL (reference sequence). The CDR3 totals 15 residues. V dropped 4 bases and J dropped 5 bases, with 15 bases sitting between them. CDR3 protein: CASSPRLESHQPQHF. CDR3 DNA: TGTGCCAGCAGCCCCCGTTTAGAGAGTCATCAGCCCCAGCATTTT.

The chain links TRBV7-2 to TRBJ2-3; possible D gene TRBD2, 5 bases. CDR1 SGHTA and CDR2 FQGNSA come from the germline V gene. The V end lost 5 bases, the J end lost 5 bases, and 17 bases lay between the germline ends. The CDR3 spans 15 residues. Here the CDR3 reads CASSLWGEGQDTQYF. CDR3 DNA sequence: TGTGCCAGCAGCCTCTGGGGAGAAGGCCAAGATACGCAGTATTTT.

The sample holds one count of this clone. The CDR3: CASSRRPGSTNEKLFF. The CDR3 bases are TGTGCCAGTAGTCGCCGCCCAGGGTCAACTAATGAAAAACTGTTTTTT. This chain joins TRBV19 and TRBJ1-4; D may be TRBD1 (5 bases). V was cut by 5 bases and J by 0 bases, with 13 bases left in between. Germline V gene lookup returns CDR1 LNHDA and CDR2 SQIVND (reference sequence). This CDR3 spans 16 amino acids.

This clone was seen once. This chain joins TRBV14 and TRBJ1-2; 8 nucleotides agree with TRBD1. The CDR3 extends over 13 amino acids. Germline V gives CDR1 SGHDN, CDR2 FVKESK. Germline trimming cut 1 base from V and 8 bases from J; bases unmatched to any gene: 3. The CDR3 nucleotides are TGTGCCAGCAGCCAAGTCAGGGGGCAAGGCTACACCTTC. Translation: CASSQVRGQGYTF.

The rearrangement uses TRBV18 and TRBJ1-5; D gene uncertain. The CDR3 loop spans 14 amino acids. Trimming removed 2 bases from V and 5 bases from J, with 10 bases in between. CDR1 is KGHSH and CDR2 is LQKENI in the germline V gene. The CDR3: CASSPSGFDQPQHF. The CDR3 DNA reads TGTGCCAGCTCACCATCCGGTTTCGATCAGCCCCAGCATTTT.

The V call is TRBV4-3, the J call TRBJ1-2; possibly TRBD1 for D (6 bases). This CDR3 comprises 12 residues. Trimming took off 5 bases at V and 5 bases at J, with 9 bases between the two ends. Germline CDR1 reads LGHNA; CDR2 reads YSLEER. DNA of the CDR3: TGCGCCAGCAGCACTCAGGGGTATGGCTACACCTTC. It encodes CASSTQGYGYTF.

The chain employs TRBV19 and TRBJ2-6; no firm D call. Germline CDR1 is LNHDA and CDR2 is SQIVND (reference sequence). V was clipped by 8 bases and J by 3 bases, with 17 bases between them. This CDR3 has 16 residues. DNA of the CDR3: TGTGCCAGTCAGAGGCCGGGTACTATTGGGGCCAACGTCCTGACTTTC. The encoded protein is CASQRPGTIGANVLTF.

The CDR3 loop reads CASSDWAHPYTEAFF. The CDR3 bases are TGTGCCAGCAGTGATTGGGCCCATCCCTACACTGAAGCTTTCTTT. V is TRBV25-1 and J is TRBJ1-1; D gene uncertain. This CDR3 is 15 amino acids long. CDR1 is MGHDK and CDR2 is SYGVNS in the germline V gene. The V and J ends lost 3 bases and 3 bases respectively, with 14 bases between them. The variable domain in full, with the rest retrieved from reference TRBV25-1 and TRBJ1-1, is EADIYQTPRYLVIGTGKKITLECSQTMGHDKMYWYQQDPGMELHLIHYSYGVNSTEKGDLSSESTVSRIRTEHFPLTLESARPSHTSQYLCASSDWAHPYTEAFFGQGTRLTVV.

In this sample, this clone turned up once. The V gene is TRBV5-1, the J gene TRBJ1-1, with D unclear. Trimming left V 4 bases short and J 3 bases short, with 13 bases between. The V gene's germline CDR1 is SGHRS and CDR2 YFSETQ. The CDR3 is made up of 14 amino acids. The CDR3, as DNA: TGCGCCAGCAGCCCGTTAACCGGGGACACTGAAGCTTTCTTT. Its translation is CASSPLTGDTEAFF.

The rearrangement joins TRBV28 to TRBJ1-1, with 9 positions matching TRBD1. The CDR3 is made up of 12 amino acids. Per germline, CDR1 MDHEN and CDR2 SYDVKM. J lost 8 bases, V lost 6 bases, and 4 bases had no gene match. The CDR3, as DNA: TGTGCCAGCAGAGGAGGACAGGGGGAAGCTTTCTTT. It codes for CASRGGQGEAFF. Full variable domain (outside the CDR3, taken from reference TRBV28 and TRBJ1-1): DVKVTQSSRYLVKRTGEKVFLECVQDMDHENMFWYRQDPGLGLRLIYFSYDVKMKEKGDIPEGYSVSREKKERFSLILESASTNQTSMYLCASRGGQGEAFFGQGTRLTVV.